This entry describes one T cell receptor (beta chain). The antigen is unknown. Trimming removed 7 bases at V and 4 bases at J, with 20 bases between. This CDR3 spans 16 amino acids. The germline V gene encodes CDR1 MRHNA and CDR2 SNTAGT. This sample stems from a study of OX40 agonist ivuxolimab in advanced cancers. Study-wide context: Melanoma, hepatocellular carcinoma, head and neck or renal cell cancer occurred in dose-escalation patients. Study-wide findings and caveats: In the expanded peripheral T cells, antigen specificity was never determined.

Assay: immunoSEQ multiplex PCR; the TCRdb copy retains only in-frame clones and omits some. The data show 75,000 to 100,000 clones, with approximately 90% seen just once and more than 0.6% held by the top ten. Peripheral blood came from all dose cohorts at three timepoints. The V gene is TRBV6-4, the J gene TRBJ1-5; D ambiguous. The starting material was CD4+ or CD8+ T cells sorted from blood, obtained in a trial of the OX40 agonist ivuxolimab. The sequence was collected from an adult with an advanced solid tumor such as melanoma, head and neck, liver or kidney cancer. CDR3 in DNA: TGTGCCAGCATCTACAAGGGAGCAAAGTTAAATCAGCCCCAGCATTTT. Its protein product is CASIYKGAKLNQPQHF.